The 19 T cell receptor beta chains below come from one sample, sequenced in a study of neurological immune-mediated disorders. TCRdb redid the calling of the 5' RACE reads with MiXCR, one entry per CDR3 protein. The table includes approximately 80,000 distinct CDR3 sequences, 4.5% to 7.5% detected once. Specified time point: longitudinal time-point 2. Sequenced input: PBMCs. The source of these receptors is a woman aged 55-69 years with multiple sclerosis.

This clonotype was recorded many times. The V and J genes are TRBV24-1 and TRBJ1-1; D is unclear. Germline CDR1 reads KGHDR; CDR2 reads SFDVKD. This CDR3 is 14 amino acids long. V lost 3 bases and J lost 7, with 14 bases in between. The CDR3 reads CATSDKFNLIEAFF. DNA for the CDR3: TGTGCCACCAGTGATAAGTTTAACCTAATTGAAGCTTTCTTT.

This clonotype was seen many times. This chain links TRBV20-1 with TRBJ2-5; a weak D match, TRBD2 (6 bases). Deletions cut 3 bases from V and 5 bases from J, with 16 bases between. The CDR3 length is 14 residues. From germline, CDR1 is DFQATT and CDR2 SNEGSKA (reference sequence). The CDR3 loop is CSASGGAHRETQYF. The CDR3 nucleotides are TGCAGTGCTAGCGGCGGGGCCCACCGGGAGACCCAGTACTTC.

This clonotype is categorized as medium-sized. The CDR3 nucleotides read TGCGCCAGCAGCTCGGGACGGGGCCAAGAGACCCAGTACTTC. Its translation: CASSSGRGQETQYF. V gene TRBV5-1 combines with J gene TRBJ2-5; the D gene could be TRBD1 or TRBD2 (5 bases each). The CDR3 contains 14 residues. V was cut by 3 bases and J by 1 base, with 10 bases left in between. Germline V gives CDR1 SGHRS, CDR2 YFSETQ. Supplemented by reference TRBV5-1 and TRBJ2-5, the full variable domain reads KAGVTQTPRYLIKTRGQQVTLSCSPISGHRSVSWYQQTPGQGLQFLFEYFSETQRNKGNFPGRFSGRQFSNSRSEMNVSTLELGDSALYLCASSSGRGQETQYFGPGTRLLVL.

This clonotype appeared many times. V is TRBV4-1 and J is TRBJ2-1; 8 bases line up with TRBD2. The V gene end was trimmed by 5 bases and the J gene end by 9 bases; junction bases not matched to a gene: 9. The CDR3 is 14 residues long. Germline lookup yields CDR1 MGHRA and CDR2 YSYEKL. The CDR3 reads CASSLPTGRGEQFF. The CDR3 DNA sequence: TGCGCCAGCAGCTTACCGACCGGGAGGGGTGAGCAGTTCTTC.

This clonotype was detected many times. This chain links TRBV20-1 with TRBJ2-7; 8 bases map to TRBD1. After removal of 4 bases from V and 5 bases from J, the junction contained 19 bases not matched to a gene. This CDR3 region has 17 residues. Germline CDR1 and CDR2: DFQATT and SNEGSKA (reference sequence). CDR3 DNA sequence: TGCAGTGCTATTAATTGGTGGGGTAGTACAGGGGGAAACGAGCAGTACTTC. This translates into CSAINWWGSTGGNEQYF.

This clonotype occurred many times. The rearrangement uses TRBV29-1 and TRBJ2-1; D assignment may be TRBD1 or TRBD2 (6 bases each). The CDR3 consists of 15 residues. Per the germline V gene, CDR1 is SQVTM and CDR2 is ANQGSEA. Trimming stripped 1 base from V and 5 bases from J, with 15 bases between. The CDR3 sequence: CSVEAPRGPDNEQFF. CDR3 in DNA: TGCAGCGTTGAAGCCCCCCGGGGGCCGGACAATGAGCAGTTCTTC.

In the case of this clonotype: A read error may explain this, as a much larger clone is one base away. The chain joins TRBV20-1 to TRBJ2-5; the match to TRBD1 covers 7 bases. Germline loops: CDR1 DFQATT, CDR2 SNEGSKA (reference sequence). This CDR3 comprises 13 residues. V shed 4 bases and J 4 bases; nucleotides not matched to a gene: 6. In nucleotides, the CDR3 is TGCAGTGCTATGAAAGGGGGCGGAGAGACCCAGTACTTC. As protein: CSAMKGGGETQYF.

The rearrangement links TRBV28 to TRBJ1-5; TRBD1 aligns across 8 bases. V dropped 6 bases and J dropped 3; count of bases not matched to a gene: 4. This CDR3 is 14 amino acids long. CDR1 is MDHEN and CDR2 is SYDVKM in the germline V gene. The CDR3 region is CASRGQVHNQPQHF. The CDR3 DNA follows: TGTGCCAGCAGGGGACAGGTCCACAATCAGCCCCAGCATTTT.

This clonotype showed up many times. The CDR3 DNA sequence: TGTGCCAGCAGCCCCCGGATGGCCTACGAGCAGTACTTC. Translated: CASSPRMAYEQYF. The rearrangement joins TRBV3-1 to TRBJ2-7; D remains unclear. The CDR3 is 13 residues long. Germline assignment: CDR1 LGHDT and CDR2 YNNKEL (reference sequence). Trimming left V 4 bases short and J 2 bases short, with 9 bases between.

This clonotype has ten or more counts. This chain joins TRBV28 and TRBJ2-3; D uncertain. Germline CDR1 reads MDHEN; CDR2 reads SYDVKM. Trimming removed 6 bases at V and 11 bases at J, with 12 bases between. The CDR3 is 11 amino acids. The CDR3 bases are TGTGCCAGCAGCATTGGGTTTATGCAGTATTTT. Translating gives CASSIGFMQYF.

The table lists this clonotype with many counts. The gene calls are TRBV5-1 and TRBJ1-2; no reliable D call. CDR1 SGHRS and CDR2 YFSETQ come from the germline V gene. This CDR3 contains 15 residues. V was cut by 0 bases and J by 4 bases, with 13 bases left in between. CDR3 bases: TGCGCCAGCAGCTTGGATGGGAGATCTAGCTATGGCTACACCTTC. Translating gives CASSLDGRSSYGYTF.

This clonotype was detected many times. The V call is TRBV3-1, the J call TRBJ1-1; D gene ambiguous. V gave up 0 bases and J gave up 7 bases, with 6 bases separating them. Germline V gene data show CDR1 as LGHDT and CDR2 as YNNKEL (reference sequence). The CDR3 has 12 residues. The CDR3 DNA reads as TGTGCCAGCAGCCAAGATCGATTTGAAGCTTTCTTT. Translated: CASSQDRFEAFF.

This clonotype has at least ten counts. The CDR3 region is CATSDPDRYQETQYF. CDR3 sequence (DNA): TGTGCCACCAGTGACCCCGACAGGTACCAAGAGACCCAGTACTTC. The J gene is TRBJ2-5, the V gene TRBV24-1, with a possible D match to TRBD1 (6 bases). V was cut by 4 bases and J by 0 bases, with 11 bases left in between. The CDR3 length is 15 residues. Germline values: CDR1 KGHDR, CDR2 SFDVKD.

In its sample, this clonotype was seen many times. This chain joins TRBV5-6 and TRBJ2-1; D is unresolved. The CDR3 consists of 16 residues. The germline gives CDR1 SGHDT, CDR2 YYEEEE. Trimming took 6 bases from V and 7 from J, leaving 23 bases between them. CDR3 DNA: TGTGCCAGCACCCACCGCTGGAGTAGTCTGAGAAATGAGCAGTTCTTC. Its translation: CASTHRWSSLRNEQFF.

A note on this clonotype: The junction departs from germline at one end; a sequencing error may be responsible. CDR3 nucleotides: TGCCGTGCTAGGTTGGGGGGCGCGCCGAACACTGAAGCTTTCTTT. Its protein product is CRARLGGAPNTEAFF. J is TRBJ1-1 and V is TRBV20-1, with a possible D match to TRBD1 (6 bases). This CDR3 has 15 residues. Germline CDR1 DFQATT, CDR2 SNEGSKA (reference sequence).

This clonotype was detected a few times. A single base separates this from a much larger clone, so it may be a read error. The chain employs TRBV15 and TRBJ2-7, with 7 bases identical to TRBD2. Germline CDR1 reads LNHNV; CDR2 reads YYDKDF (reference sequence). This CDR3 spans 15 amino acids. The V gene end was trimmed by 2 bases and the J gene end by 5 bases; junction bases not matched to a gene: 9. CDR3 bases: TGTGCCACCAGCAGATCCACCCTAGCGGTCAACGAGCAGTACTTC. Translated: CATSRSTLAVNEQYF.

The gene calls are TRBV29-1 and TRBJ2-1; D is ambiguous. Trimming shortened V by 6 bases and J by 0 bases, and 12 bases separated the two germline ends. CDR1 and CDR2 (germline): SQVTM, ANQGSEA. This CDR3 is built from 14 residues. DNA for the CDR3: TGCAGCGTGTCCCGGGCGAGCTCCTACAATGAGCAGTTCTTC. Amino acid sequence: CSVSRASSYNEQFF.

With regard to this clonotype: At one end, the junction sequence differs from germline, possibly due to a read error. J is TRBJ2-7 and V is TRBV3-1; TRBD1 is a possible D gene (6 bases). There are 15 residues in the CDR3. In germline, CDR1 is LGHDT, CDR2 YNNKEL (reference sequence). In nucleotides, the CDR3 is TGTGCCAGTAGCCTCGCCGGGACATGCTATTACGAGCAGTACTTC. This codes for CASSLAGTCYYEQYF.

This clonotype was picked up many times. This chain uses TRBV4-1 with TRBJ1-1, with TRBD1 as a possible D gene (6 bases). The germline CDR1 and CDR2 sequences are MGHRA and YSYEKL. Trimming stripped 1 base from V and 1 base from J, with 13 bases between. This CDR3 region has 16 residues. The CDR3 region is CASSQGGQRRNTEAFF. The CDR3 DNA follows: TGCGCCAGCAGCCAAGGCGGACAGCGACGGAACACTGAAGCTTTCTTT.